The subject of this entry is one T cell receptor (beta chain). Different DNA sequences within this sample yield the same CDR3. The study ran the assay at deep level. Each sorted subset replicate got 200 ng genomic DNA, around 29,000 genomes. Sequenced by immunoSEQ multiplex PCR; TCRdb stores in-frame clones only, minus some. In the table there are roughly 2.5 million clones, 90% to 95% of which are singletons. The source of the sample is a study of shared clonotypes between healthy human individuals. At the level of the study: The study used three CD4 naive, three CD4 memory, two CD8 naive and one CD8 memory plate per donor.

Nashville, Tennessee was home to all donors, each a Caucasian adult. Input material: naive CD4+ T cells sorted from blood. Subset of the sample: CD45RA+ positively selected. This TCR derives from a man aged 18 to 29 in good health.

The CDR3 is CASSLGRLNTGELFF. CDR3 nucleotide sequence: TGTGCCAGCAGCCTGGGACGGCTGAACACCGGGGAGCTGTTTTTT. V gene TRBV5-6 combines with J gene TRBJ2-2; D is tentatively TRBD1 or TRBD2 (5 bases each). Germline V lookup: CDR1 SGHDT, CDR2 YYEEEE. The CDR3 extends over 15 amino acids. V gave up 4 bases and J gave up 1 base, with 11 bases separating them. Complete variable domain (other parts from reference TRBV5-6 and TRBJ2-2): DAGVTQSPTHLIKTRGQQVTLRCSPKSGHDTVSWYQQALGQGPQFIFQYYEEEERQRGNFPDRFSGHQFPNYSSELNVNALLLGDSALYLCASSLGRLNTGELFFGEGSRLTVL.